The rows below give T cell receptor beta chains drawn from one sample of a study of blood T cell repertoires in COVID-19. Clones were sequenced by immunoSEQ multiplex PCR, and TCRdb holds only the in-frame ones, with some missing. This sample yields a few hundred thousand clones, of which 75% to 90% are seen a single time; 1.1% belongs to the top ten. The sample taken for sequencing was PBMCs or T cells enriched from blood (not recorded which). The source of these receptors is a man younger than 40 who had recovered from COVID-19. Both conserved end residues are part of each CDR3. Fields, in order: V gene, clone size, J gene, D gene, CDR3 DNA, CDR3 protein. A D gene is named only where the DNA matches it firmly. Only some rows state a clone size, as once, few, many or a class for expanded clones.

>TRBV3-1/TRBV3-2|-|TRBJ2-1|TRBD1
TGTGCCAGCAGCTCACGGGACAGGGGATATAGTGAGCAGTTCTTC
CASSSRDRGYSEQFF
>TRBV3-1/TRBV3-2|-|TRBJ2-2|TRBD1
TGTGCCAGCAGCCCCACCGCAAAAGTCGGGACAGGCGGGACCGGGGAGCTGTTTTTT
CASSPTAKVGTGGTGELFF
>TRBV28|-|TRBJ1-2|-
TGTGCCAGCAGTGGGGGGACGAAAGGCTACACCTTC
CASSGGTKGYTF
>TRBV29-1|-|TRBJ2-5|TRBD2
TGCAGCGTCGCGATCGGGTCTAGCGGGGCACAAGAGACCCAGTACTTC
CSVAIGSSGAQETQYF
>TRBV5-1|-|TRBJ2-7|TRBD1
TGCGCCAGCAGCAAGGGGACAGCTTCATCTTCCTACGAGCAGTACTTC
CASSKGTASSSYEQYF
>TRBV7-3|-|TRBJ2-3|TRBD2
TGTGCCAGCAGCCGGACTAGCGGCACAGATACGCAGTATTTT
CASSRTSGTDTQYF
>TRBV27|-|TRBJ2-3|TRBD2
TGTGCCAGCAGTCCGTTGACTAGCGGGGGACCCAATACGCAGTATTTT
CASSPLTSGGPNTQYF
>TRBV7-6|-|TRBJ2-7|-
TGTGCCAGCAGCTTAGTCCGGGGAGACGAGCAGTACTTC
CASSLVRGDEQYF
>TRBV9|once|TRBJ2-3|TRBD2
TGTGCCAGCAGCGGACCTAGGGGCGGGGGTGGCACAGATACGCAGTATTTT
CASSGPRGGGGTDTQYF
>TRBV11-3|-|TRBJ2-1|-
TGTGCCAGCAGCTTGAGCAGGGCAAACAATGAGCAGTTCTTC
CASSLSRANNEQFF
>TRBV4-1|-|TRBJ2-6|-
TGCGCCAGCAGCCAAGATCGAGGCAACGGGGCCAACGTCCTGACTTTC
CASSQDRGNGANVLTF
>TRBV28|-|TRBJ2-7|TRBD1
TGTGCCAGCAGCCTGGGGGACAGACACTACGAGCAGTACTTC
CASSLGDRHYEQYF
>TRBV28|-|TRBJ1-1|-
TGTGCCAGCAGTTTAGGTTTGAGGAACACTGAAGCTTTCTTT
CASSLGLRNTEAFF
>TRBV15|-|TRBJ2-2|-
TGTGCCACCAGCAGAGCCACGAACACCGGGGAGCTGTTTTTT
CATSRATNTGELFF
>TRBV6-5|-|TRBJ2-5|-
TGTGCCAGCGTAAAGGGACTCACAGAGACCCAGTACTTC
CASVKGLTETQYF
>TRBV7-9|-|TRBJ2-3|TRBD2
TGTGCCAGCAGCCCCGGACTAGCGGAAACAGATACGCAGTATTTT
CASSPGLAETDTQYF
>TRBV19|-|TRBJ2-1|-
TGTGCCAGTAGTATATTTCGGACTGAGTACAATGAGCAGTTCTTC
CASSIFRTEYNEQFF
>TRBV7-2|-|TRBJ2-3|TRBD1
TGTGCCAGCAGCTTAGGGAAAGGGGGCGCATCAGATACGCAGTATTTT
CASSLGKGGASDTQYF